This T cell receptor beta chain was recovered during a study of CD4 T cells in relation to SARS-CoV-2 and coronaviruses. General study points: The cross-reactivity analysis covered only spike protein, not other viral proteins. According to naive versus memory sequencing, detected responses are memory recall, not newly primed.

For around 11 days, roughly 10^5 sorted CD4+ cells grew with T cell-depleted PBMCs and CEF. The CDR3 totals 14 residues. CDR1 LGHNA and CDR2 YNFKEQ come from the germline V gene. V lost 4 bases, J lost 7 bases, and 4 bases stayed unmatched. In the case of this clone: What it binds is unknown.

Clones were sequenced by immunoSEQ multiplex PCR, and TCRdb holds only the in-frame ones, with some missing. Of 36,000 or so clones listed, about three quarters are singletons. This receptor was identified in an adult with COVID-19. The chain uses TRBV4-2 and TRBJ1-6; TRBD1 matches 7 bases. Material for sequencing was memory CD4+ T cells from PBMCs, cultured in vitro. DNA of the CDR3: TGTGCCAGCAGCCCAGGACAGGAAAATTCACCCCTCCACTTT. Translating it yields CASSPGQENSPLHF.